This T cell receptor (beta chain) was sequenced during a study of blood T cell repertoires in COVID-19. Study-level background: The United States, Italy and Spain provided the acute and convalescent COVID-19 samples. T cells, B-cell-depleted T cells, or PBMCs supplied cDNA or gDNA.

The germline V gene encodes CDR1 MGHRA and CDR2 YSYEKL. Trimming cost V 1 base and J 4 bases; bases outside gene matches: 9. The CDR3 covers 17 residues. Authors' processing steps: Amplification from reference gene primers served as the basis for estimated nucleated cell counts. Data came from immunoSEQ multiplex PCR; TCRdb stores just in-frame clones and leaves some out. Clone size and the V and J calls come from that table; the DNA yielded D and trimming. Of around 200,000 clones in the sample, more than 75% were seen once. This TCR derives from a woman between 18 and 29 years old who had recovered from COVID-19. The material sequenced was peripheral blood. This chain links TRBV4-1 with TRBJ2-7; 11 bases are a match to TRBD1. CDR3: CASSQGAPGQGAYEQYF. The CDR3 DNA reads as TGCGCCAGCAGCCAAGGAGCGCCCGGACAGGGGGCGTACGAGCAGTACTTC.